This T cell receptor (beta chain) comes out of a study of T-cell reconstitution after alpha-beta-depleted transplantation in children. Unique molecular identifiers were built into the TCRbeta library. From the PCR reads, TCRdb called clonotypes with MiXCR, one entry per CDR3 protein. The table lists a few hundred thousand distinct CDR3 sequences, approximately 9.8% of them singletons, with around 5% in the top ten. The V and J ends lost 3 bases and 6 bases, in that order; junction bases with no gene match: 5. Germline V CDR1 and CDR2: LNHDA, SQIVND (reference sequence). This CDR3 spans 14 amino acids. In its sample, this clonotype was seen many times.

The clonotype was recovered from a human donor who donated a stem cell graft to a child with SCID. The chain links TRBV19 to TRBJ1-5; 7 bases align to TRBD1. The sample in question was PBMCs from the stem cell graft donor, obtained from the stem cell graft. CDR3 sequence (DNA): TGTGCCAGTAGTATCAGGGGGGCCGGTCAGCCCCAGCATTTT. Amino acids: CASSIRGAGQPQHF.